This TCR beta chain is from a study of glioma-infiltrating T cells. General study results and limits: Very few CDR3 sequences were shared between tissue and blood.

The sample holds a few counts of this clonotype. Its specificity is unknown. TCR alpha and beta CDR3 regions were amplified from RNA using iRepertoire nested multiplex PCR. TCRdb re-derived calls from the multiplex PCR reads in MiXCR, one entry per CDR3 protein. Found here are about 180,000 distinct CDR3 sequences, more than 35% of them singletons; the top ten hold around 5.2%. Germline V gene data show CDR1 as SGHRS and CDR2 as YFSETQ. V was pared by 0 bases and J by 2 bases, with 5 bases of the junction left unmatched. There are 15 residues in the CDR3. This receptor was obtained from a human donor with low-grade glioma or glioblastoma, undergoing nonglioma brain surgery, or in good health (not recorded which). The chain is built from TRBV5-1 and TRBJ2-7; 7 bases fit TRBD1. The sample was glioma tissue, nonneoplastic brain tissue, or PBMCs (not recorded which). The CDR3 is CASSLAGTEAYEQYF. CDR3 bases: TGCGCCAGCAGCTTGGCCGGGACAGAAGCCTACGAGCAGTACTTC.